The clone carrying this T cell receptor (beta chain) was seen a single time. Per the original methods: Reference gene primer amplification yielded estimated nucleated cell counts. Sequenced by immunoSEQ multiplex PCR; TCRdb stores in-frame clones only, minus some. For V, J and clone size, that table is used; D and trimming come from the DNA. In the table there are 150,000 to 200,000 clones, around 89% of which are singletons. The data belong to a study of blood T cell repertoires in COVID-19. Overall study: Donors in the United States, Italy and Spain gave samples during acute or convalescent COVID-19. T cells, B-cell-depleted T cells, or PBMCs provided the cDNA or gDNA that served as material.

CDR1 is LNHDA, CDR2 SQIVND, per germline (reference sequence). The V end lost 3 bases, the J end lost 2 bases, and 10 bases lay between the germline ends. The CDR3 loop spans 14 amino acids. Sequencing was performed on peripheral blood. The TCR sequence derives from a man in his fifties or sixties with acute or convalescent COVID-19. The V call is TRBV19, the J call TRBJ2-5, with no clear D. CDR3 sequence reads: CASSMTRIQETQYF. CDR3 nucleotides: TGTGCCAGTAGTATGACGAGGATTCAAGAGACCCAGTACTTC.